A single TCR beta chain is shown here with its context. Germline V CDR1 and CDR2: SGHRS, YFSETQ. This CDR3 comprises 15 residues. Trimming removed 5 bases at V and 0 bases at J, with 12 bases between. The sample belongs to a study of blood T cell repertoires in COVID-19. Study in general: Sites in the United States, Italy and Spain provided acute and convalescent COVID-19 samples. T cells, B-cell-depleted T cells, or PBMCs supplied cDNA or gDNA.

The Seattle patients, enrolled during active infection, were followed longitudinally. In the study's own analysis: Reference gene primer amplification gave estimated nucleated cell counts. TCRdb keeps only in-frame clones here, not all; method: immunoSEQ multiplex PCR. From that table come the V and J calls and clone size; the DNA was used to work out D and trimming. Here the sample spans 150,000 or so clones, around 89% being singletons. The sequence was obtained from a man between 18 and 35 years old with COVID-19, enrolled during active disease. Sequencing was carried out using peripheral blood. This chain links TRBV5-1 with TRBJ1-5; the D gene is possibly TRBD1 (5 bases). This CDR3 reads CASRIGTASNQPQHF. DNA for the CDR3: TGCGCCAGCAGGATCGGGACTGCTAGCAATCAGCCCCAGCATTTT.